These T cell receptor beta chains were read from a single sample in a study of cytomegalovirus exposure and HLA in healthy donors. Sequenced by immunoSEQ multiplex PCR; TCRdb stores in-frame clones only, minus some. Among fewer than 150,000 clones listed, roughly 80% were seen once. The sample comprised PBMCs. Receptors originate from a female donor in good health and CMV-seropositive. Each CDR3 is given with its conserved first and last residue. D genes are given only for firm matches. A clone size is listed for some rows: how often the clone was seen (once, few, many), or a class if it is expanded.

TRBV9	.	TRBJ1-1	once	TGTGCCAGCAGCGAGAGCCCCACAGGGCAGACTGAAGCTTTCTTT	CASSESPTGQTEAFF
TRBV13	.	TRBJ1-3	.	TGTGCCAGCAGCTTACCCACAGGGCAAAGTTCCGGAAACACCATATATTTT	CASSLPTGQSSGNTIYF
TRBV7-2	.	TRBJ2-3	.	TGTGCCAGCAGCTACTTTTACAGGGTAGGAACAGATACGCAGTATTTT	CASSYFYRVGTDTQYF
TRBV7-8	.	TRBJ1-1	.	TGTGCCAGCAGCTTAAACATCCCAGGGCGTGTAGTAGAAGCTTTCTTT	CASSLNIPGRVVEAFF
TRBV28	.	TRBJ1-5	.	TGTGCCAGCAGTTTATCCCAGTCAATTCAGCCCCAGCATTTT	CASSLSQSIQPQHF
TRBV18	.	TRBJ2-7	.	TGTGCCAGCTCACCGAACGGTTACGAGCAGTACTTC	CASSPNGYEQYF
TRBV7-3	.	TRBJ1-6	.	TGTGCCAGCAGCTCGAGACAGTTTTCACCCCTCCACTTT	CASSSRQFSPLHF
TRBV27	TRBD1	TRBJ2-2	.	TGTGCCAGCAGGGGACAGCAGAACACCGGGGAGCTGTTTTTT	CASRGQQNTGELFF
TRBV4-3	TRBD1	TRBJ2-6	.	TGCGCCAGCAGCCAAGAGTCGGGACAGGTCTTCTCTGGGGCCAACGTCCTGACTTTC	CASSQESGQVFSGANVLTF
TRBV30	.	TRBJ1-4	.	TGTGCCTGGAGTACTCCCAGACAGAGCTCAACTAATGAAAAACTGTTTTTT	CAWSTPRQSSTNEKLFF
TRBV18	.	TRBJ2-5	.	TGTGCCAGCTCACCACTGGGACTGCAAGAGACCCAGTACTTC	CASSPLGLQETQYF
TRBV7-3	TRBD1	TRBJ1-1	.	TGTGCCAGCAGCTTGTTGACAGGGAAGCCTCTGAACACTGAAGCTTTCTTT	CASSLLTGKPLNTEAFF
TRBV5-4	TRBD2	TRBJ2-3	.	TGTGCCAGCAGCTTGGCGGCTAGCGGGGTGTCAGATACGCAGTATTTT	CASSLAASGVSDTQYF
TRBV18	TRBD1	TRBJ2-5	.	TGTGCCAGCTCACCGACAGGGTACCCTCAAGAGACCCAGTACTTC	CASSPTGYPQETQYF
TRBV6-5	.	TRBJ1-1	once	TGTGCCACCAAGCCACGGAGGAACACTGAAGCTTTCTTT	CATKPRRNTEAFF
TRBV7-2	.	TRBJ2-1	.	TGTGCCAGCAGGCCACAGGGTTTCCATGAGCAGTTCTTC	CASRPQGFHEQFF